A selection of T cell receptor beta chains follows, all from one sample in a study of cytomegalovirus exposure and HLA in healthy donors. Clones were read by immunoSEQ multiplex PCR, and TCRdb kept only the in-frame ones, dropping some. The sample consists of roughly 150,000 clones, roughly four fifths of them appearing once. Sequenced input: PBMCs. These receptors were taken from a female donor in good health and CMV-seronegative. The CDR3 runs from the conserved cysteine through the conserved F or W. A D gene is named only where the DNA matches it firmly. The size field is filled for only some rows; it gives once, few, many or a size class.

J: TRBJ2-1; size: .; D: TRBD2; V: TRBV7-2; CDR3: CASSVTSGGALEQFF; DNA: TGTGCCAGCAGCGTAACTAGCGGGGGGGCCTTGGAGCAGTTCTTC
J: TRBJ1-2; size: once; D: .; V: TRBV28; CDR3: CASRRLLDGYTF; DNA: TGTGCCAGCAGGAGACTCCTGGATGGCTACACCTTC
J: TRBJ2-7; size: few; D: .; V: TRBV27; CDR3: CASSFLGASYEQYF; DNA: TGTGCCAGCAGTTTCCTGGGGGCCAGCTACGAGCAGTACTTC
J: TRBJ2-3; size: .; D: .; V: TRBV6-5; CDR3: CASSYQGPWADTQYF; DNA: TGTGCCAGCAGTTACCAGGGCCCGTGGGCAGATACGCAGTATTTT
J: TRBJ2-5; size: .; D: TRBD1; V: TRBV5-6; CDR3: CASRATGTGKETQYF; DNA: TGTGCCAGCAGGGCCACCGGGACAGGTAAAGAGACCCAGTACTTC
J: TRBJ1-2; size: .; D: TRBD1; V: TRBV23-1; CDR3: CASSHISGTGNGYTF; DNA: TGCGCCAGCAGTCACATTAGTGGGACAGGGAATGGCTACACCTTC
J: TRBJ2-3; size: .; D: .; V: TRBV6-5; CDR3: CASSYRGDTDTQYF; DNA: TGTGCCAGCAGTTATCGCGGAGACACAGATACGCAGTATTTT
J: TRBJ2-7; size: once; D: .; V: TRBV5-1; CDR3: CASSLGREEYEQYF; DNA: TGCGCCAGCAGCTTGGGCAGGGAAGAGTACGAGCAGTACTTC
J: TRBJ1-5; size: once; D: .; V: TRBV27; CDR3: CASKGSGGNQPQHF; DNA: TGTGCCAGCAAGGGGTCGGGGGGCAATCAGCCCCAGCATTTT
J: TRBJ2-5; size: .; D: TRBD2; V: TRBV30; CDR3: CAWSTLAGGWETQYF; DNA: TGTGCCTGGAGTACATTGGCGGGGGGCTGGGAGACCCAGTACTTC
J: TRBJ2-1; size: .; D: TRBD1; V: TRBV5-4; CDR3: CASSLGRDRGRNEQFF; DNA: TGTGCCAGCAGCCTGGGCCGGGACAGGGGGCGAAATGAGCAGTTCTTC
J: TRBJ2-2; size: .; D: .; V: TRBV2; CDR3: CASRSGGIGELFF; DNA: TGTGCCAGCAGGTCCGGAGGGATCGGGGAGCTGTTTTTT
J: TRBJ2-3; size: .; D: TRBD1; V: TRBV2; CDR3: CATTGTWDRATDTQYF; DNA: TGTGCCACCACCGGCACGTGGGACAGGGCCACAGATACGCAGTATTTT
J: TRBJ1-2; size: few; D: TRBD1; V: TRBV6-5; CDR3: CASSYSTGQNYGYTF; DNA: TGTGCCAGCAGTTACTCGACAGGGCAGAACTATGGCTACACCTTC
J: TRBJ1-1; size: once; D: .; V: TRBV6-1; CDR3: CASSEQGGGSSEAFF; DNA: TGTGCCAGCAGCGAGCAGGGTGGGGGGTCCAGTGAAGCTTTCTTT
J: TRBJ2-7; size: .; D: .; V: TRBV4-2; CDR3: CASSQDRTASYEQYF; DNA: TGTGCCAGCAGCCAAGATCGGACTGCTTCCTACGAGCAGTACTTC
J: TRBJ2-1; size: .; D: .; V: TRBV7-2; CDR3: CASSYMALKQFF; DNA: TGTGCCAGCAGCTACATGGCCCTCAAGCAGTTCTTC
J: TRBJ1-1; size: .; D: .; V: TRBV5-8; CDR3: CASSRVRGAFF; DNA: TGTGCCAGCAGCCGCGTCCGAGGAGCTTTCTTT
J: TRBJ2-3; size: once; D: .; V: TRBV28; CDR3: CASSPGGSPADTQYF; DNA: TGTGCCAGCAGCCCAGGTGGGAGTCCCGCAGATACGCAGTATTTT
J: TRBJ2-6; size: .; D: .; V: TRBV6-5; CDR3: CASRTPGANVLTF; DNA: TGTGCCAGCAGAACACCTGGGGCCAACGTCCTGACTTTC
J: TRBJ1-1; size: .; D: .; V: TRBV9; CDR3: CASSVAVNTEAFF; DNA: TGTGCCAGCAGCGTGGCGGTGAACACTGAAGCTTTCTTT
J: TRBJ1-2; size: once; D: .; V: TRBV6-5; CDR3: CASSNGQSYTF; DNA: TGTGCCAGCAGTAACGGACAGAGCTACACCTTC
J: TRBJ2-7; size: .; D: .; V: TRBV11-2; CDR3: CASSLVGGYEQYF; DNA: TGTGCCAGCAGCTTAGTTGGAGGCTACGAGCAGTACTTC
J: TRBJ2-3; size: few; D: .; V: TRBV19; CDR3: CASSRNRQGGGTDTQYF; DNA: TGTGCCAGTAGCCGGAACCGACAGGGAGGAGGCACAGATACGCAGTATTTT
J: TRBJ2-6; size: few; D: TRBD1; V: TRBV15; CDR3: CATSRAGTGGSGANVLTF; DNA: TGTGCCACCAGCAGAGCCGGGACAGGGGGTTCTGGGGCCAACGTCCTGACTTTC
J: TRBJ1-5; size: .; D: .; V: TRBV28; CDR3: CASIPQGDQPQHF; DNA: TGTGCCAGCATCCCGCAGGGTGACCAGCCCCAGCATTTT
J: TRBJ2-1; size: .; D: TRBD2; V: TRBV7-6; CDR3: CASSLDPSGSSYNEQFF; DNA: TGTGCCAGCAGCTTAGATCCTAGCGGGAGCTCCTACAATGAGCAGTTCTTC
J: TRBJ2-1; size: .; D: .; V: TRBV7-6; CDR3: CASSLGQTGHNEQFF; DNA: TGTGCCAGCAGCTTAGGTCAGACAGGTCACAATGAGCAGTTCTTC
J: TRBJ1-5; size: .; D: TRBD1; V: TRBV5-8; CDR3: CASSLGTGNQPQHF; DNA: TGTGCCAGCAGCTTGGGGACAGGGAATCAGCCCCAGCATTTT
J: TRBJ2-7; size: .; D: TRBD1; V: TRBV9; CDR3: CASGGGQVYEQYF; DNA: TGTGCCAGCGGAGGGGGACAGGTATACGAGCAGTACTTC
J: TRBJ2-7; size: .; D: .; V: TRBV7-9; CDR3: CASSLPRQGTFYEQYF; DNA: TGTGCCAGCAGCTTACCCAGACAAGGTACCTTCTACGAGCAGTACTTC
J: TRBJ2-2; size: .; D: .; V: TRBV29-1; CDR3: CSVALNTGELFF; DNA: TGCAGCGTTGCCCTGAACACCGGGGAGCTGTTTTTT
J: TRBJ2-1; size: .; D: TRBD2; V: TRBV5-1; CDR3: CASSPGLAGVSNEQFF; DNA: TGCGCCAGCAGCCCGGGACTAGCGGGAGTATCTAATGAGCAGTTCTTC
J: TRBJ2-1; size: .; D: .; V: TRBV19; CDR3: CASKLADPPHNEQFF; DNA: TGTGCCAGTAAATTGGCGGATCCTCCCCACAATGAGCAGTTCTTC
J: TRBJ2-3; size: .; D: TRBD1; V: TRBV9; CDR3: CASSVAGQTTDTQYF; DNA: TGTGCCAGCAGCGTAGCGGGACAGACCACAGATACGCAGTATTTT
J: TRBJ1-5; size: .; D: .; V: TRBV10-3; CDR3: CAISESEVLNQLQHF; DNA: TGTGCCATCAGTGAGTCGGAGGTTTTGAATCAGCTCCAGCATTTT
J: TRBJ1-5; size: .; D: TRBD1; V: TRBV18; CDR3: CASSPGQGVGNQPQHF; DNA: TGTGCCAGCTCACCCGGACAGGGTGTTGGCAATCAGCCCCAGCATTTT
J: TRBJ2-7; size: few; D: TRBD2; V: TRBV7-2; CDR3: CASSSQPSGMNEQYF; DNA: TGTGCCAGCAGCTCGCAACCGAGCGGGATGAACGAGCAGTACTTC
J: TRBJ1-2; size: few; D: TRBD1; V: TRBV6-5; CDR3: CASSYGTGNGYTF; DNA: TGTGCCAGCAGTTACGGGACAGGGAACGGCTACACCTTC
J: TRBJ1-2; size: .; D: .; V: TRBV15; CDR3: CATSTYRDNDGYTF; DNA: TGTGCCACCAGCACCTATCGGGACAATGATGGCTACACCTTC
J: TRBJ2-1; size: .; D: .; V: TRBV6-6; CDR3: CASSSRGNGRSGEQFF; DNA: TGTGCCAGCAGTTCCCGAGGAAACGGGAGATCTGGGGAGCAGTTCTTC